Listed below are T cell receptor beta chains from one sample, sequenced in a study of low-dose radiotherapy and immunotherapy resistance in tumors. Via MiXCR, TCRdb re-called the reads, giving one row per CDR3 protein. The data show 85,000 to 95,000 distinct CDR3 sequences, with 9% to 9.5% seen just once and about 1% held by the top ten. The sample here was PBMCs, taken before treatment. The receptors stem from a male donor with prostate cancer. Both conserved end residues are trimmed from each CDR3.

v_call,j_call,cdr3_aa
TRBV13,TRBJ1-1,ASSGGTGRLEAF
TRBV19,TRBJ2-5,ASSPFGGPRLETQY
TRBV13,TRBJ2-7,ASSLGLGFDEQY
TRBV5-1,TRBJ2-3,ASSVGTYNDATQY
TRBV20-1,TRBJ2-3,SAIRSLAGRESDTQY
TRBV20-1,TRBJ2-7,SAVLLAGMTSYEQY
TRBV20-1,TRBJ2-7,SARVLTVFAGTGSYEQY
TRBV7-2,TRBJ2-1,ASSLNPSSYNEQF
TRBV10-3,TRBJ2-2,AIRAGANTGELF
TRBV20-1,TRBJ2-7,SARTGQLTNYEQY